Listed here are 17 T cell receptor beta chains from one sample, sequenced in a study of response to subunit inactivated influenza vaccine. TCRdb analysed the RT-PCR reads with MiXCR anew, one entry per CDR3 protein. The sample yields about 570,000 distinct CDR3 sequences, 10% to 12% seen once. The same sample was also used in a study of T cells expressing NK-cell markers. That investigation notes: What made the TCR beta cDNA was 5'RACE template switching with UMIs.

Sequencing used PBMCs from blood, obtained on the day of vaccination. These receptors came from a man aged 45-65 years who received an inactivated influenza vaccine.

This clonotype was detected only a few times. J is TRBJ2-5 and V is TRBV5-8; no firm D call. V was trimmed by 4 bases and J by 4 bases, leaving 8 bases between them. Germline V gene lookup returns CDR1 SGHTS and CDR2 YDEGEE. This CDR3 spans 12 amino acids. The CDR3 nucleotides read TGTGCCAGCAGCGACGGTGGAGAGACCCAGTACTTC. Its translation: CASSDGGETQYF. Supplemented by reference TRBV5-8 and TRBJ2-5, the full variable domain reads EAGVTQSPTHLIKTRGQQATLRCSPISGHTSVYWYQQALGLGLQFLLWYDEGEERNRGNFPPRFSGRQFPNYSSELNVNALELEDSALYLCASSDGGETQYFGPGTRLLVL.

The J gene is TRBJ1-5, the V gene TRBV3-1; maybe TRBD1 (5 bases). The length of the CDR3 is 17 residues. Germline V gene lookup returns CDR1 LGHDT and CDR2 YNNKEL (reference sequence). V was shortened by 8 bases and J by 0 bases, with 20 bases between the two germline ends. The chain's CDR3 is CASHPPLTGDSNQPQHF. The CDR3, as DNA: TGTGCCAGCCATCCTCCCCTTACAGGAGATAGCAATCAGCCCCAGCATTTT.

This clonotype has only a few counts. V gene TRBV10-3 combines with J gene TRBJ2-5; 8 nucleotides line up with TRBD1. Per germline, CDR1 ENHRY and CDR2 SYGVKD. The CDR3 totals 15 residues. V gave up 3 bases and J gave up 1 base; unmatched junction bases: 4. CDR3 sequence (DNA): TGTGCCATCAGTGACGACAGGGGCCTCCAAGAGACCCAGTACTTC. This sequence encodes CAISDDRGLQETQYF.

The CDR3 coding sequence is TGTGCCAGCAGCTCGGGAGAGGGTTATAATTCACCCCTCCACTTT. Translating gives CASSSGEGYNSPLHF. The rearrangement links TRBV12-3 or TRBV12-4 to TRBJ1-6, with D uncertain. The CDR3 is made up of 15 amino acids. V lost 6 bases and J 4 bases, leaving 13 bases between the germline ends.

The chain combines TRBV14 with TRBJ2-2; 7 bases are a match to TRBD1. Per germline, CDR1 SGHDN and CDR2 FVKESK. The CDR3 runs 14 residues. With 3 bases clipped from V and 8 bases from J, the junction kept 6 bases outside the gene matches. The CDR3 DNA sequence: TGTGCCAGCAGCCAGGTGACAGGGACGGGGGAGCTGTTTTTT. This encodes CASSQVTGTGELFF.

The chain links TRBV5-4 to TRBJ1-2, with D uncertain. The germline V gene has CDR1 SGHNT and CDR2 YYREEE (reference sequence). This CDR3 comprises 15 residues. With 0 bases removed from V and 0 bases from J, the gap between germline ends came to 9 bases. The chain's CDR3 is CASSLGENANYGYTF. The CDR3 DNA is TGTGCCAGCAGCTTGGGAGAAAATGCTAACTATGGCTACACCTTC.

This clonotype has only a few counts. V and J are TRBV7-2 and TRBJ2-3, with D perhaps TRBD1 or TRBD2 (5 bases each). The CDR3 contains 15 residues. Trimming pared 5 bases from V and 6 bases from J, leaving 18 bases between. Germline loops: CDR1 SGHTA, CDR2 FQGNSA. Here the CDR3 reads CASSKRDARTDTQYF. The CDR3 region has the DNA TGTGCCAGCAGCAAACGGGACGCTAGAACGGATACGCAGTATTTT.

This chain connects TRBV5-1 to TRBJ2-2; TRBD2 agrees at 7 bases. The CDR3 loop spans 18 amino acids. The J segment lost 0 bases and the V segment lost 7 bases, leaving 15 bases of the junction unmatched. Germline V lookup: CDR1 SGHRS, CDR2 YFSETQ. CDR3 in DNA: TGCGCCAGCCCCCCTAGCGGATTAATTGCTGCGAACACCGGGGAGCTGTTTTTT. Encoded protein: CASPPSGLIAANTGELFF.

Only a few counts were recorded for this clonotype. This chain links TRBV3-1 with TRBJ2-3; D is unresolved. CDR1 is LGHDT, CDR2 YNNKEL, per germline (reference sequence). Between the trimmed V and J ends, which lost 0 bases and 5 bases, there was a span of 12 bases. This CDR3 has 15 residues. The CDR3 nucleotides are TGTGCCAGCAGCCAAGACCCTAAGGGCGGAGATACGCAGTATTTT. Translating gives CASSQDPKGGDTQYF.

This clonotype has a handful of counts. The chain recombines TRBV11-2 with TRBJ2-1; no reliable D call. The germline V gene encodes CDR1 SGHAT and CDR2 FQNNGV. V lost 0 bases and J lost 7, with 10 bases in between. This CDR3 comprises 14 residues. CDR3 bases: TGTGCCAGCAGCTTAGACCCGGACGGGAATGAGCAGTTCTTC. Protein product: CASSLDPDGNEQFF.

The V gene is TRBV18, the J gene TRBJ2-1, with D unclear. V was shortened by 3 bases and J by 5 bases, with 14 bases between the two germline ends. CDR3 size: 15 residues. Germline CDR1 reads KGHSH; CDR2 reads LQKENI. In DNA form, the CDR3 reads TGTGCCAGCTCACCGGCTGTCCTTGCCGACAATGAGCAGTTCTTC. Protein: CASSPAVLADNEQFF. Full variable domain (missing parts from reference TRBV18 and TRBJ2-1): NAGVMQNPRHLVRRRGQEARLRCSPMKGHSHVYWYRQLPEEGLKFMVYLQKENIIDESGMPKERFSAEFPKEGPSILRIQQVVRGDSAAYFCASSPAVLADNEQFFGPGTRLTVL.

V usage is TRBV20-1 and J usage is TRBJ2-1, with D perhaps TRBD1 (6 bases). V was shortened by 1 base and J by 3 bases, with 10 bases between the two germline ends. This CDR3 is 14 amino acids long. CDR1 and CDR2 from the germline V gene are DFQATT and SNEGSKA (reference sequence). The CDR3: CSARGGTHYNEQFF. The CDR3 nucleotides are TGCAGTGCTAGAGGAGGGACACACTACAATGAGCAGTTCTTC.

The sample holds a few counts of this clonotype. The chain recombines TRBV10-3 with TRBJ2-2; D is perhaps TRBD1 (8 bases). The V gene lost 7 bases and the J gene lost 1 base, with 16 bases spanning the gap. Per the germline V gene, CDR1 is ENHRY and CDR2 is SYGVKD. The CDR3 is made up of 16 amino acids. DNA of the CDR3: TGTGCCATCACCCCTACAGGGGGGGGGAACACCGGGGAGCTGTTTTTT. Protein product: CAITPTGGGNTGELFF.

This clonotype has just a few counts. The rearrangement uses TRBV18 and TRBJ2-1; 7 nucleotides agree with TRBD2. CDR3 length equals 16 residues. V shed 4 bases, J shed 1 base, and the junction held 7 bases outside the gene matches. The germline CDR1 and CDR2 sequences are KGHSH and LQKENI. The CDR3 DNA follows: TGTGCCAGCTCACGCGGACTAGAACGGTCCTACAATGAGCAGTTCTTC. The encoded protein is CASSRGLERSYNEQFF.

The CDR3 coding sequence is TGTGCCAGCAGCTTGCCTCCATCCTACAATGAGCAGTTCTTC. Its translation: CASSLPPSYNEQFF. V gene TRBV7-9 combines with J gene TRBJ2-1; no reliable D call. The CDR3 is made up of 14 amino acids. CDR1 is SEHNR, CDR2 FQNEAQ, per germline (reference sequence). V was trimmed by 3 bases and J by 1 base, leaving 7 bases between them.

This clonotype was detected many times. The rearrangement joins TRBV7-9 to TRBJ2-2; the D gene is possibly TRBD1 (6 bases). The germline V and J ends were trimmed by 4 bases and 5 bases, with 11 bases remaining between them. Per the germline V gene, CDR1 is SEHNR and CDR2 is FQNEAQ (reference sequence). The CDR3 totals 14 residues. The CDR3 is CASSSDSRTGELFF. The CDR3 DNA reads TGTGCCAGCAGCTCGGACAGTCGGACCGGGGAGCTGTTTTTT.

This clonotype appeared a few times. The chain employs TRBV27 and TRBJ2-1; 11 nucleotides line up with TRBD2. V lost 5 bases and J lost 12; bases outside the gene matches: 6. There are 13 residues in the CDR3. The V gene's germline CDR1 is MNHEY and CDR2 SMNVEV (reference sequence). This chain's CDR3 is CASSPSGRRGQFF. The CDR3 coding sequence is TGTGCCAGCAGTCCTAGCGGGAGGCGTGGGCAGTTCTTC.